Listed here are 26 T cell receptor beta chains from one sample, sequenced in a study of T-cell reconstitution after alpha-beta-depleted transplantation in children. The library targeted TCRbeta and was prepared with unique molecular identifiers. TCRdb processed the PCR reads anew with MiXCR; each CDR3 protein has one entry. The sample lists 420,000 or so distinct CDR3 sequences; around 9.9% were seen once. Sample: PBMCs from the stem cell graft donor, taken from the stem cell graft. Receptors originate from a human donor who donated a stem cell graft to a child with acute myeloid leukemia.

The V gene is TRBV12-3 or TRBV12-4, the J gene TRBJ2-1; D uncertain. The CDR3 contains 15 residues. V was cut by 0 bases and J by 5 bases, with 11 bases left in between. The CDR3 nucleotides read TGTGCCAGCAGTTTAGCGGGATCGGCCGACAATGAGCAGTTCTTC. As protein: CASSLAGSADNEQFF.

On this clonotype itself: The junction differs from germline at one of its ends, possibly a read error. This chain joins TRBV20-1 and TRBJ1-2; D not certain. CDR1 is DFQATT, CDR2 SNEGSKA, per germline (reference sequence). This CDR3 region has 12 residues. The CDR3 sequence is CSARGGNYGDTF. The DNA for the CDR3 is TGCAGTGCTAGAGGGGGTAACTATGGCGACACCTTC.

The rearrangement uses TRBV20-1 and TRBJ2-3; no reliable D call. CDR3 length: 10 residues. CDR1 is DFQATT, CDR2 SNEGSKA, per germline (reference sequence). Between the trimmed V and J ends, which lost 5 bases and 6 bases, there was a span of 6 bases. CDR3 region: CSAFRDTQYF. CDR3 nucleotides: TGCAGTGCTTTTCGGGATACGCAGTATTTT.

The genes are TRBV29-1 and TRBJ2-3; 9 bases are shared with TRBD2. CDR1 is SQVTM, CDR2 ANQGSEA, per germline. The CDR3 length is 15 residues. V trimming: 3 bases; J trimming: 2 bases; junction bases outside the gene matches: 6. The CDR3 reads CSVDRLAEYTDTQYF. In nucleotides, the CDR3 is TGCAGCGTTGATCGACTAGCGGAGTACACAGATACGCAGTATTTT.

This clonotype was picked up a small number of times. V and J are TRBV5-6 and TRBJ2-1; D unresolved. V was cut by 2 bases and J by 0 bases, with 9 bases left in between. This CDR3 comprises 15 residues. Germline V gene sequence: CDR1 SGHDT, CDR2 YYEEEE. The CDR3 DNA sequence: TGTGCCAGCAGCTTACAGCAAAGCTCCTACAATGAGCAGTTCTTC. As protein: CASSLQQSSYNEQFF.

The genes are TRBV3-1 and TRBJ2-5; 7 nucleotides match TRBD2. The ends lost 7 bases at V and 0 bases at J; junction bases unmatched: 8. Germline CDR1 LGHDT, CDR2 YNNKEL (reference sequence). The CDR3 extends over 15 amino acids. In DNA, the CDR3 is TGTGCCAGCACCCCTCGGGGGGATTACCAAGAGACCCAGTACTTC. Amino acids: CASTPRGDYQETQYF.

The rearrangement joins TRBV6-4 to TRBJ2-3; 12 positions agree with TRBD1. Germline lookup yields CDR1 MRHNA and CDR2 SNTAGT. The CDR3 is made up of 18 amino acids. V lost 2 bases to trimming and J lost 1 base; unmatched junction nucleotides: 7. Here the CDR3 DNA reads TGTGCCAGCAGTGACCGGGACAGGGGGCGCGAGGGCACAGATACGCAGTATTTT. Translation: CASSDRDRGREGTDTQYF.

J is TRBJ2-4 and V is TRBV28; 9 positions agree with TRBD1. Germline assignment: CDR1 MDHEN and CDR2 SYDVKM. Trimming removed 6 bases from V and 7 bases from J; junction bases left unmatched: 4. The CDR3 runs to 13 residues. This chain's CDR3 is CASSIGTGNIQYF. Here the CDR3 DNA reads TGTGCCAGCAGCATCGGGACAGGGAACATTCAGTACTTC.

This clonotype was found a few times. This chain's CDR3 is CASSLGGPEAFF. CDR3 DNA sequence: TGTGCCAGCAGTTTGGGGGGCCCCGAAGCTTTCTTT. This chain connects TRBV12-3 or TRBV12-4 to TRBJ1-1; D may be TRBD1 (6 bases). V lost 3 bases to trimming and J lost 8 bases, with 10 bases between them. The CDR3 totals 12 residues.

This clonotype was recorded many times. The chain couples TRBV5-1 to TRBJ1-1; D not resolved. V lost 4 bases to trimming and J lost 4 bases, with 11 bases between them. CDR1 and CDR2 from the germline V gene are SGHRS and YFSETQ. The CDR3 contains 13 residues. This CDR3 is CASSESGSTEAFF. The CDR3, as DNA: TGCGCCAGCAGCGAATCGGGGAGCACTGAAGCTTTCTTT.

This chain connects TRBV29-1 to TRBJ2-7; D call uncertain. The CDR3 is 14 residues long. Trimming pared 1 base from V and 2 bases from J, leaving 12 bases between. Germline V gene lookup returns CDR1 SQVTM and CDR2 ANQGSEA. As DNA, the CDR3 is TGCAGCGTTGAAGGGGGTCAGGAGCCCTACGAGCAGTACTTC. Translation: CSVEGGQEPYEQYF.

The chain combines TRBV5-1 with TRBJ1-3; the match to TRBD1 covers 11 bases. CDR1 is SGHRS, CDR2 YFSETQ, per germline. The junction had 7 bases not matched to a gene; V was cut back by 1 base and J by 1 base. The CDR3 is made up of 18 amino acids. DNA of the CDR3: TGCGCCAGCAGCTTGCGTCCCGGGACAGGGGGATCTGGAAACACCATATATTTT. Translating it yields CASSLRPGTGGSGNTIYF.

The CDR3 nucleotides are TGTGCCAGCAGCCCAACGGATGGGGGGAATGAGCAGTTCTTC. The encoded protein is CASSPTDGGNEQFF. The chain joins TRBV3-1 to TRBJ2-1, with D possibly matching TRBD2 (6 bases). The CDR3 spans 14 residues. Per the germline V gene, CDR1 is LGHDT and CDR2 is YNNKEL (reference sequence). The ends were cut back, 4 bases at V and 7 bases at J, with 14 bases in the middle.

V gene TRBV9 combines with J gene TRBJ2-5; TRBD1 matches 7 bases. The CDR3 extends over 14 amino acids. Germline-derived CDR1 and CDR2 are SGDLS and YYNGEE. V dropped 4 bases and J dropped 0; count of bases not matched to a gene: 3. This CDR3 is CASSIGQDQETQYF. CDR3 bases: TGTGCCAGCAGCATAGGACAGGACCAAGAGACCCAGTACTTC.

The chain couples TRBV20-1 to TRBJ1-5; no clear D gene. From germline, CDR1 is DFQATT and CDR2 SNEGSKA (reference sequence). V was cut by 6 bases and J by 0 bases, with 24 bases left in between. The CDR3 consists of 18 residues. DNA for the CDR3: TGCAGTGCGGCCCCCGGGATCGGCAGCCCTTATAGCAATCAGCCCCAGCATTTT. Protein sequence: CSAAPGIGSPYSNQPQHF.

This chain links TRBV7-3 with TRBJ2-2; D is possibly TRBD1 or TRBD2 (5 bases each). This CDR3 comprises 15 residues. Trimming left V 1 base short and J 3 bases short, with 9 bases between. Germline V gene lookup returns CDR1 SGHTA and CDR2 FQGTGA. As DNA, the CDR3 is TGTGCCAGCAGCTTAAACGGGGCAGACACCGGGGAGCTGTTTTTT. As protein: CASSLNGADTGELFF.

This chain connects TRBV3-1 to TRBJ2-1, with 11 bases aligning to TRBD2. This CDR3 is built from 16 residues. After removal of 2 bases from V and 7 bases from J, the junction contained 7 bases not matched to a gene. Germline CDR1 and CDR2: LGHDT and YNNKEL (reference sequence). The CDR3 sequence is CASSQLAGGLGNEQFF. CDR3 coding DNA: TGTGCCAGCAGCCAATTAGCGGGGGGGCTCGGGAATGAGCAGTTCTTC.

This clonotype was detected ten times or more. The chain is built from TRBV5-6 and TRBJ2-1; possible D gene TRBD1, 6 bases. Trimming shortened V by 4 bases and J by 4 bases, and 9 bases separated the two germline ends. The CDR3 sequence is 13 residues long. Germline V gene data show CDR1 as SGHDT and CDR2 as YYEEEE. The CDR3: CASSSTGYNEQFF. The CDR3 DNA reads as TGTGCCAGCAGCAGTACAGGGTACAATGAGCAGTTCTTC.

This clonotype was detected only a few times. The chain combines TRBV12-3 or TRBV12-4 with TRBJ1-3; D is unresolved. Trimming removed 2 bases from V and 3 bases from J, with 14 bases in between. The CDR3 extends over 16 amino acids. CDR3 region: CASSLRSSPVGNTIYF. The CDR3 nucleotides read TGTGCCAGCAGTTTACGGTCCAGTCCCGTTGGAAACACCATATATTTT.

The table lists this clonotype with a few counts. The chain uses TRBV4-1 and TRBJ2-2, with a possible D match to TRBD2 (5 bases). The CDR3 covers 16 residues. Trimming removed 6 bases from V and 0 bases from J, with 14 bases in between. Germline CDR1 and CDR2: MGHRA and YSYEKL. The CDR3 DNA reads as TGCGCCAGCAGACACGGAGGAATAGCGAACACCGGGGAGCTGTTTTTT. It translates to CASRHGGIANTGELFF.

The chain combines TRBV5-1 with TRBJ2-7; possibly TRBD1 for D (5 bases). With 9 bases removed from V and 0 bases from J, the gap between germline ends came to 13 bases. CDR3 size: 13 residues. Germline V gene lookup returns CDR1 SGHRS and CDR2 YFSETQ. The CDR3 nucleotides read TGCGCCAACCCCGATGACAGCTCCTACGAGCAGTACGTC. Its translation is CANPDDSSYEQYV.

In this sample, this clonotype turned up many times. V usage is TRBV6-1 and J usage is TRBJ1-1; 8 nucleotides line up with TRBD1. Germline CDR1 is MNHNS and CDR2 is SASEGT. V lost 5 bases to trimming and J lost 0 bases; unmatched junction nucleotides: 5. This CDR3 comprises 15 residues. The CDR3 DNA follows: TGTGCCAGCAGTCTTCGACAGGGGCTGAACACTGAAGCTTTCTTT. Translation gives CASSLRQGLNTEAFF.

The sample holds a few counts of this clonotype. V usage is TRBV2 and J usage is TRBJ2-5; D remains unclear. Germline V gene data show CDR1 as SNHLY and CDR2 as FYNNEI. The CDR3 length is 14 residues. With 7 bases removed from V and 5 bases from J, the gap between germline ends came to 17 bases. The CDR3 nucleotides read TGTGCCAGCACTCCCCGCCGGGCGTTTGAGACCCAGTACTTC. It encodes CASTPRRAFETQYF.

This clonotype was observed a few times. The gene calls are TRBV20-1 and TRBJ1-1; D perhaps matches TRBD1 (5 bases). This CDR3 region has 13 residues. From germline, CDR1 is DFQATT and CDR2 SNEGSKA (reference sequence). Trimming removed 5 bases from V and 0 bases from J, with 10 bases in between. The CDR3 here is CSAQGELNTEAFF. DNA of the CDR3: TGCAGTGCTCAAGGGGAACTGAACACTGAAGCTTTCTTT.

The sample holds a few counts of this clonotype. The rearrangement links TRBV18 to TRBJ2-2; D is undetermined. The CDR3 is made up of 16 amino acids. Deletions cut 1 base from V and 1 base from J, with 10 bases between. CDR1 is KGHSH, CDR2 LQKENI, per germline. The CDR3 DNA reads as TGTGCCAGCTCACCACTTCCTACCATGAACACCGGGGAGCTGTTTTTT. Encoded protein: CASSPLPTMNTGELFF.

This clonotype was seen more than once but under ten times. This chain uses TRBV25-1 with TRBJ2-2; the D is unclear. V lost 7 bases to trimming and J lost 1 base, with 13 bases between them. This CDR3 region has 15 residues. Germline lookup yields CDR1 MGHDK and CDR2 SYGVNS. The CDR3 coding sequence is TGTGCCAGCATGGCCGGGCCAGGGAACACCGGGGAGCTGTTTTTT. Its protein product is CASMAGPGNTGELFF.